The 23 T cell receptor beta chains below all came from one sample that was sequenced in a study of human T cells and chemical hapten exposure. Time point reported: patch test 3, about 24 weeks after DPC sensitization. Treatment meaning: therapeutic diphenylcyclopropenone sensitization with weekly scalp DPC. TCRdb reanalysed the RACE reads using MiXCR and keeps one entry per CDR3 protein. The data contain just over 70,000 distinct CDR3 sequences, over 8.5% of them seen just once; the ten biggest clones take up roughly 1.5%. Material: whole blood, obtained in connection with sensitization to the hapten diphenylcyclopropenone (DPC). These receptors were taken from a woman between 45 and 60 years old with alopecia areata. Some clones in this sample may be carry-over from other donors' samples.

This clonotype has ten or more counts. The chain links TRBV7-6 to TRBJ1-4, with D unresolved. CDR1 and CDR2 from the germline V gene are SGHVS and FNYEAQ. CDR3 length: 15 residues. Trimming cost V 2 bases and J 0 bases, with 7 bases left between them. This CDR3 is CASSLSFATNEKLFF. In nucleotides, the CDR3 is TGTGCCAGCAGCTTATCTTTTGCAACTAATGAAAAACTGTTTTTT.

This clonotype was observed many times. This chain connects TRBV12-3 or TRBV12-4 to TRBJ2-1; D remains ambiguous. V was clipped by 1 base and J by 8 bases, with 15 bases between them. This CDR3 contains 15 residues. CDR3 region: CASSLGSRSGDEQFF. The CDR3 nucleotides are TGTGCCAGCAGTTTAGGATCACGCTCCGGAGATGAGCAGTTCTTC.

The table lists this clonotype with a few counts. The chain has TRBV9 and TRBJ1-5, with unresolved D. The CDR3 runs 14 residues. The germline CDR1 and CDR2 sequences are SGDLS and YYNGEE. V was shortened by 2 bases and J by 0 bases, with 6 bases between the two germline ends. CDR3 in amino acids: CASSVGDSNQPQHF. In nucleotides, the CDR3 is TGTGCCAGCAGCGTCGGGGATAGCAATCAGCCCCAGCATTTT.

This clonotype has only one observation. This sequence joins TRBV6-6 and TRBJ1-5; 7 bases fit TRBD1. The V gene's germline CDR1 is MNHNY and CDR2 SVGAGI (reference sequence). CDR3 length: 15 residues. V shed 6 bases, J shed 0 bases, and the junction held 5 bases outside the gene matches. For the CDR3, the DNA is TGTGCCAGCAGGCCGACAGGGCATAGCAATCAGCCCCAGCATTTT. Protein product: CASRPTGHSNQPQHF.

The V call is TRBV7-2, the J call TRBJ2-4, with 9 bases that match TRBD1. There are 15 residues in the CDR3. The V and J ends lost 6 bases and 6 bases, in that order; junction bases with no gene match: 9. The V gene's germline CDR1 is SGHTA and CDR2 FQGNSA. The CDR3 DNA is TGTGCCAGCAGTACGACCGGGGACAGGGCAAACATTCAGTACTTC. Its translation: CASSTTGDRANIQYF.

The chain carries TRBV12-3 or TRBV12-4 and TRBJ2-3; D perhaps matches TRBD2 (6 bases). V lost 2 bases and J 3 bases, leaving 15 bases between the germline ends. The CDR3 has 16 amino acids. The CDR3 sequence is CASSLSPGGVTDTQYF. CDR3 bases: TGTGCCAGCAGTTTAAGCCCGGGCGGGGTGACAGATACGCAGTATTTT.

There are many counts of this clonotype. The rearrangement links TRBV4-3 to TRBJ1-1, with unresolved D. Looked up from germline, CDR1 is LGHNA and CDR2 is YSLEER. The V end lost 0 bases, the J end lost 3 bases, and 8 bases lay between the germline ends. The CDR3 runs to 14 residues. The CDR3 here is CASSQDPGDTEAFF. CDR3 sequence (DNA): TGCGCCAGCAGCCAAGATCCTGGAGACACTGAAGCTTTCTTT.

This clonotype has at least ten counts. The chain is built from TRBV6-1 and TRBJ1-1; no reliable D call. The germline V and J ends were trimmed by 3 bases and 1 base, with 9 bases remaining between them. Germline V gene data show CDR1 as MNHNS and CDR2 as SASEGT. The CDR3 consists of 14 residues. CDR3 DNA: TGTGCCAGCAGTGATCGACGGGCGAACACTGAAGCTTTCTTT. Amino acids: CASSDRRANTEAFF.

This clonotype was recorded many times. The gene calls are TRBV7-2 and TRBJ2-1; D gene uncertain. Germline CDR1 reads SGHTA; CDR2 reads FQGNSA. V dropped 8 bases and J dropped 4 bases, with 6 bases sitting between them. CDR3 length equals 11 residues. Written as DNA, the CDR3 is TGTGCCAGCGGAACGTACAATGAGCAGTTCTTC. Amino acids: CASGTYNEQFF.

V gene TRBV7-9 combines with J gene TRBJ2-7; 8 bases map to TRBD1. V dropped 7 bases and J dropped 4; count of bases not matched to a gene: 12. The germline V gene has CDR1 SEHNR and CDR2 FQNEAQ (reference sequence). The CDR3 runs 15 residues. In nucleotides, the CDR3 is TGTGCCAGCACCCCGTCAGGGGGCGTCGGGTACGAGCAGTACTTC. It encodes CASTPSGGVGYEQYF.

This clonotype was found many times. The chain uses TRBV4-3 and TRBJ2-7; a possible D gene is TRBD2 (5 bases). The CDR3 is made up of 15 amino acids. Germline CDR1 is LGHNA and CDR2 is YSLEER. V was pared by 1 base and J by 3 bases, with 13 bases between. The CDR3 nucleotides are TGCGCCAGCAGCCAAGGTGCACACGGACTCTACGAGCAGTACTTC. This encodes CASSQGAHGLYEQYF.

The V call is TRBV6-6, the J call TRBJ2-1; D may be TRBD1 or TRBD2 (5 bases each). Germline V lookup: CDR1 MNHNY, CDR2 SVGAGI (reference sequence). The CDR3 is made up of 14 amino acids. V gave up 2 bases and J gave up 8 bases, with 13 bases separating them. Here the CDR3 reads CASSYGTIPHEQFF. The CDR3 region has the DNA TGTGCCAGCAGTTACGGGACGATCCCTCATGAGCAGTTCTTC.

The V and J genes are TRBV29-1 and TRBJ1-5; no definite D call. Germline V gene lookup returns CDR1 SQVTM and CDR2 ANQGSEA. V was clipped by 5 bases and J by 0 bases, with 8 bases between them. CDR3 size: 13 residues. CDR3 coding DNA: TGCAGCGTTCGCCTCACTAGCAATCAGCCCCAGCATTTT. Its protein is CSVRLTSNQPQHF.

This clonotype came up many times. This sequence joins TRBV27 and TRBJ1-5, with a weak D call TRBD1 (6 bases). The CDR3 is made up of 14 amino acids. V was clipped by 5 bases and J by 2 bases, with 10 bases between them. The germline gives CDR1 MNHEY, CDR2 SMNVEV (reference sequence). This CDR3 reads CASSLDRRNQPQHF. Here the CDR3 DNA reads TGTGCCAGCAGTCTGGACAGACGCAATCAGCCCCAGCATTTT.

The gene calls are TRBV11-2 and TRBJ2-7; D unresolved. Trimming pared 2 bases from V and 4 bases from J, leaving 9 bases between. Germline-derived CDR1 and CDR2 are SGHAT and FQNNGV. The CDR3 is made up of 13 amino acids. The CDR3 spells CASSLSLSYEQYF. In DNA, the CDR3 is TGTGCCAGCAGCTTATCACTCTCTTACGAGCAGTACTTC.

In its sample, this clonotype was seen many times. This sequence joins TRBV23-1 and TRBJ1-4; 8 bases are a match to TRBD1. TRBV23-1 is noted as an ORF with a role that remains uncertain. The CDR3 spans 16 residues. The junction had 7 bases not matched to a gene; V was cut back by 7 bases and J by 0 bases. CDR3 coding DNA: TGCGCCAGCACCAGGACAGGGCGCGCAACTAATGAAAAACTGTTTTTT. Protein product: CASTRTGRATNEKLFF.

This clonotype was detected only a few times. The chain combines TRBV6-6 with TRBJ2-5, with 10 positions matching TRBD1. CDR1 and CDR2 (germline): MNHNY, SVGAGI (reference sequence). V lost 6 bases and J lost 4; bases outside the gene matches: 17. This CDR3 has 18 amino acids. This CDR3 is CASSSQIIDRGLRETQYF. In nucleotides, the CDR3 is TGTGCCAGCAGCTCCCAAATCATCGACAGGGGGCTGAGAGAGACCCAGTACTTC.

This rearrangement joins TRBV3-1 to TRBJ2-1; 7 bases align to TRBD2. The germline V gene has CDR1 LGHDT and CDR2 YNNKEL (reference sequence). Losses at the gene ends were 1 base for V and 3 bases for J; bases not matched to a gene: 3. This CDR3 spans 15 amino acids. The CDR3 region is CASSQALADYNEQFF. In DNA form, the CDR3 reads TGTGCCAGCAGCCAAGCGCTAGCGGACTACAATGAGCAGTTCTTC.

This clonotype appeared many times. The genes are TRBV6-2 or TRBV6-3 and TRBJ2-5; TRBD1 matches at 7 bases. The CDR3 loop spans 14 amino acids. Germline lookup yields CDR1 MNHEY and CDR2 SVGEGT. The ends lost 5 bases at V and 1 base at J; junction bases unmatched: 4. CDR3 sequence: CASSPTGAQETQYF. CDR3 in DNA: TGTGCCAGCAGTCCCACAGGGGCCCAAGAGACCCAGTACTTC.

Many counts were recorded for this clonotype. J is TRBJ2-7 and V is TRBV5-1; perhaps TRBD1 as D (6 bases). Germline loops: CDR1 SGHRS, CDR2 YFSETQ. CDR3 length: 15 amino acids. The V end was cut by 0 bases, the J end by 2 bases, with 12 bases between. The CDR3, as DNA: TGCGCCAGCAGCTTGGCCGGGACACTTACCTACGAGCAGTACTTC. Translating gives CASSLAGTLTYEQYF.

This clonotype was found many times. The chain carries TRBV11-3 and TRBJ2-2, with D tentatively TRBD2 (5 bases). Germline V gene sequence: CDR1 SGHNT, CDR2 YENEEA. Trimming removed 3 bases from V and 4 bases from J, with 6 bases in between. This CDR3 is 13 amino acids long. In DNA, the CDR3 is TGTGCCAGCAGCTTGAGGGCCACCGGGGAGCTGTTTTTT. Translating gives CASSLRATGELFF.

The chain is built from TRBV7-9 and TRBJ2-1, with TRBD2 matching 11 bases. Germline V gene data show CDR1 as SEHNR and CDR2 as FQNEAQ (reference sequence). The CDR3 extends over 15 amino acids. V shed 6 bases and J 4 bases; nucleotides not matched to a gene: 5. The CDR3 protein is CASRPGTSGYNEQFF. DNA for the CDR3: TGTGCCAGCAGGCCCGGGACTAGCGGTTACAATGAGCAGTTCTTC. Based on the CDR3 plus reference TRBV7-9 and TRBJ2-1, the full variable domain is DTGVSQNPRHKITKRGQNVTFRCDPISEHNRLYWYRQTLGQGPEFLTYFQNEAQLEKSRLLSDRFSAERPKGSFSTLEIQRTEQGDSAMYLCASRPGTSGYNEQFFGPGTRLTVL.

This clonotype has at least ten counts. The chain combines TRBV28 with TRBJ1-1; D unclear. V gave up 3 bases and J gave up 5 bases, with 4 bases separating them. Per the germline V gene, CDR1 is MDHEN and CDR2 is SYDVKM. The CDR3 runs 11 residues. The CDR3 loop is CASSFMTEAFF. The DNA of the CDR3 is TGTGCCAGCAGTTTTATGACTGAAGCTTTCTTT.